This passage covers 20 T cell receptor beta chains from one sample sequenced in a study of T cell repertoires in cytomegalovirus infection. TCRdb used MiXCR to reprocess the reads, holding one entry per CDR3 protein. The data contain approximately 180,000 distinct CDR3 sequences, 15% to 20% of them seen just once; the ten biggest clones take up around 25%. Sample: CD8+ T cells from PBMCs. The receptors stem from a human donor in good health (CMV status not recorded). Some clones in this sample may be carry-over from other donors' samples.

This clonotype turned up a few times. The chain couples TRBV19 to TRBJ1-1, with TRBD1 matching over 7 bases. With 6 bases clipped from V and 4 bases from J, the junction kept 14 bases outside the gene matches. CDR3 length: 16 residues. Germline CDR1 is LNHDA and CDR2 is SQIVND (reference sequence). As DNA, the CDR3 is TGTGCCAGTAGCCCGACAGGGTTGCGCCTGGTCACTGAAGCTTTCTTT. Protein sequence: CASSPTGLRLVTEAFF.

The CDR3 DNA reads TGCAGTGCTAGAGCAGGGGCGATCACTGAAGCTTTCTTT. Translating gives CSARAGAITEAFF. The V gene is TRBV20-1, the J gene TRBJ1-1; maybe TRBD1 (6 bases). This CDR3 has 13 residues. V was cut by 1 base and J by 4 bases, with 10 bases left in between. Germline CDR1 and CDR2: DFQATT and SNEGSKA (reference sequence).

The CDR3 reads CASRSPTGYEGYTF. In DNA form, the CDR3 reads TGCGCCAGCAGATCTCCCACAGGGTACGAGGGCTACACCTTC. The chain combines TRBV4-1 with TRBJ1-2; D may be TRBD1 (6 bases). CDR3 length equals 14 residues. Germline CDR1 MGHRA, CDR2 YSYEKL. The V and J ends lost 6 bases and 8 bases respectively, with 19 bases between them.

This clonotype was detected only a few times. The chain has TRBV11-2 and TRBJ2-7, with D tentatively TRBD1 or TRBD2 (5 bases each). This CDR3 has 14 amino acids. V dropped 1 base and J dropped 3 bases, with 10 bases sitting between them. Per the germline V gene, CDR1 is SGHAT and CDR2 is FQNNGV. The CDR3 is CASSLVGANYEQYF. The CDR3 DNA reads TGTGCCAGCAGCTTAGTCGGGGCGAACTACGAGCAGTACTTC.

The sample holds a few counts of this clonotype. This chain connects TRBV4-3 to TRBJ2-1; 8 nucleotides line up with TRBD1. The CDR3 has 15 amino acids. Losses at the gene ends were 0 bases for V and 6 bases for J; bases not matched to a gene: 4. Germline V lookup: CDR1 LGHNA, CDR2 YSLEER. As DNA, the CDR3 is TGCGCCAGCAGCCAAGATGGGGGGACAGGCAATGAGCAGTTCTTC. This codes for CASSQDGGTGNEQFF.

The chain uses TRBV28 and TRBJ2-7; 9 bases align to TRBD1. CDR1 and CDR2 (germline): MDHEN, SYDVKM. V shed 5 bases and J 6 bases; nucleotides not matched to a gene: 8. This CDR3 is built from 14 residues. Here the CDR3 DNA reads TGTGCCAGCAGTGCCAGGGACAGGGTCTTCGAGCAGTACTTC. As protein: CASSARDRVFEQYF.

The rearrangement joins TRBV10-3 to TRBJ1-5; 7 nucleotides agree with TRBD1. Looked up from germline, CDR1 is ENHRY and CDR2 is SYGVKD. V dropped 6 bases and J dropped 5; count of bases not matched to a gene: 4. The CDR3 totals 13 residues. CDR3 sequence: CAIRDRRDQPQHF. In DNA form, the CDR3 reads TGTGCCATCAGGGACAGGAGGGATCAGCCCCAGCATTTT.

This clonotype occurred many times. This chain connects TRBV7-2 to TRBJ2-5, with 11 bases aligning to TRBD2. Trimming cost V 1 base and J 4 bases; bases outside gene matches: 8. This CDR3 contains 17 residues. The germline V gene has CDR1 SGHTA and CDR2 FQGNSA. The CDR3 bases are TGTGCCAGCAGCTTAGATGTTCTAGCGGGGGGCCGAGAGACCCAGTACTTC. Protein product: CASSLDVLAGGRETQYF.

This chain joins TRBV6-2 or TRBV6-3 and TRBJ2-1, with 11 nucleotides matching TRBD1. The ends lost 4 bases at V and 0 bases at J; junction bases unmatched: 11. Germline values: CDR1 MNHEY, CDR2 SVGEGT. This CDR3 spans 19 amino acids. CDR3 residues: CASSSHRDRGYVSYNEQFF. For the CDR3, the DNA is TGTGCCAGCAGTTCACACCGGGACAGGGGGTATGTCTCCTACAATGAGCAGTTCTTC.

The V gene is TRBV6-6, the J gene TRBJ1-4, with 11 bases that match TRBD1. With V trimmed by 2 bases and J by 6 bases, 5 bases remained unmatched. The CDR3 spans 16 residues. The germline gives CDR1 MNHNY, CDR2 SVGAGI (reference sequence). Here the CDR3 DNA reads TGTGCCAGCAGTTACAGGACAGGGGGCGCCGATGAAAAACTGTTTTTT. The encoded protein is CASSYRTGGADEKLFF.

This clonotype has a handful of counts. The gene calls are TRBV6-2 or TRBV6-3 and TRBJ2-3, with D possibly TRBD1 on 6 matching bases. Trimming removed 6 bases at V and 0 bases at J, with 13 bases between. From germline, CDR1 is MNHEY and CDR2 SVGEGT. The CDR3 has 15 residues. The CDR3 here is CASSIGTSSTDTQYF. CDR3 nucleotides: TGTGCCAGCAGCATCGGGACATCTAGCACAGATACGCAGTATTTT.

Here the CDR3 reads CASGLGQLNTEAFF. Here the CDR3 DNA reads TGTGCTAGTGGTTTGGGACAGTTAAACACTGAAGCTTTCTTT. V gene TRBV12-5 combines with J gene TRBJ1-1; a possible D gene is TRBD1 (5 bases). The CDR3 extends over 14 amino acids. V lost 1 base and J lost 2, with 8 bases in between. The germline V gene encodes CDR1 LGHNT and CDR2 FRNRAP.

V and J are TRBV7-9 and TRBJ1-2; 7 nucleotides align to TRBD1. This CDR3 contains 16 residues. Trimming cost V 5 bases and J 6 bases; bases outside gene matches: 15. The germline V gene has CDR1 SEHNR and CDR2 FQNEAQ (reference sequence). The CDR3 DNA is TGTGCCAGCAGCCCGGAGGGGGCAGGGAGCGGTGATGGCTACACCTTC. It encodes CASSPEGAGSGDGYTF.

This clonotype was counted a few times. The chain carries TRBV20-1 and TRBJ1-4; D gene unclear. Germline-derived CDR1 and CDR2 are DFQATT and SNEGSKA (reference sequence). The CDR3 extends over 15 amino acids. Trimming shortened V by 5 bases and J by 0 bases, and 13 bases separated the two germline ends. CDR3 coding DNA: TGCAGTGCTGTTAATTCTTCCCCAACTAATGAAAAACTGTTTTTT. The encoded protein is CSAVNSSPTNEKLFF.

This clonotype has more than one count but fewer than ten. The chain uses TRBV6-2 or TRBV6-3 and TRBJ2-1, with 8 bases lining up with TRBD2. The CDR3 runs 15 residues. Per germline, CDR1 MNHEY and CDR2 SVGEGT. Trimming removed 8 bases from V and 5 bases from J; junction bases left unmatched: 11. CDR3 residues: CASGSVERGNNEQFF. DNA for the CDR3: TGTGCCAGCGGTTCGGTGGAGCGGGGGAACAATGAGCAGTTCTTC.

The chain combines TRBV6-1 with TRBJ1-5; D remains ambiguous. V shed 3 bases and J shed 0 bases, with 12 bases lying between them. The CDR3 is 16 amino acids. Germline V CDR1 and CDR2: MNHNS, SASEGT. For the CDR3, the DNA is TGTGCCAGCAGTGATCAGCCGGAGTATAGCAATCAGCCCCAGCATTTT. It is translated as CASSDQPEYSNQPQHF.

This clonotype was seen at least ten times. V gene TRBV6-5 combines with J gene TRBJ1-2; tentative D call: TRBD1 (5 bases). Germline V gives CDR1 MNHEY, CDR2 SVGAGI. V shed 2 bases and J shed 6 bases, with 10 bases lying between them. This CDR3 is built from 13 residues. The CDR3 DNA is TGTGCCAGCAGTTACGGTGGGGCGAATGGCTACACCTTC. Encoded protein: CASSYGGANGYTF.

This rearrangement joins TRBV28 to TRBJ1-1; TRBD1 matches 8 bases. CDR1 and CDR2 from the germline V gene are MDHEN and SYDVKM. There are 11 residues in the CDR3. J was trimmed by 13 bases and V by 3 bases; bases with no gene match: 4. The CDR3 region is CASSFRGRGFF. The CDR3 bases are TGTGCCAGCAGTTTCAGGGGGCGAGGTTTCTTT.

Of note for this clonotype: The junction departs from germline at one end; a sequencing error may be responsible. CDR3 residues: CASRHGGTQYF. The CDR3 nucleotides read TGTGCCAGCCGCCACGGGGGGACCCAGTACTTC. The chain uses TRBV14 and TRBJ2-5, with D maybe TRBD2 (6 bases). The CDR3 runs to 11 residues. Germline assignment: CDR1 SGHDN and CDR2 FVKESK.

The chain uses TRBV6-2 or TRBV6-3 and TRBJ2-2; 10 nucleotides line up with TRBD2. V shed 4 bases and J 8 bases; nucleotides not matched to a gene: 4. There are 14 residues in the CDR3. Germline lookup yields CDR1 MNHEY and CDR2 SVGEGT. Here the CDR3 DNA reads TGTGCCAGCAGTTTGGGACTAGCGATTGGGGAGCTGTTTTTT. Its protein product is CASSLGLAIGELFF.